This T cell receptor beta chain is from a study of early T cells in non-severe SARS-CoV-2 infection. Study-level information: RNA in bulk from unsorted whole blood was sequenced, and chains were unpaired. The study, taken as a whole, reports: Using VDJdb, the matching emphasized anti-spike CD8 responses while missing private and CD4 specificities.

Each single cDNA molecule received a unique molecular identifier. Each CDR3 protein is one row after TCRdb ran MiXCR on the 5' RACE reads. The table has tens of thousands of distinct CDR3 sequences, around 6.4% seen once. Turning to this clonotype: Antigen specificity is unknown.

Between the trimmed V and J ends, which lost 6 bases and 7 bases, there was a span of 16 bases. The CDR3 is 13 amino acids. Germline V lookup: CDR1 DFQATT, CDR2 SNEGSKA (reference sequence). This material consisted of whole blood, taken at baseline. The chain employs TRBV20-1 and TRBJ2-1; no clear D. This clonotype was sampled from an adult who was a healthcare worker with PCR-confirmed SARS-CoV-2 infection or an uninfected control (not recorded which). CDR3 coding DNA: TGCAGTGCCACTAATAGGTTGATGAATGAGCAGTTCTTC. It codes for CSATNRLMNEQFF.